This TCR beta chain came from a study of blood T cell repertoires in COVID-19. The wider study: Sites across the United States, Italy and Spain contributed samples from acute and convalescent COVID-19.

TCRdb's table, derived via immunoSEQ multiplex PCR, lists solely in-frame clones and lacks some. The repertoire consists of 200,000 to 250,000 clones, with about 90% occurring once and the leading ten covering 3%. Germline V gives CDR1 SGHRS, CDR2 YFSETQ. V dropped 7 bases and J dropped 4 bases, with 22 bases sitting between them. There are 16 residues in the CDR3. Source material: peripheral blood. The V gene is TRBV5-1, the J gene TRBJ2-3; D is possibly TRBD1 (6 bases). This clonotype originated in a woman aged 25 to 39 who had recovered from COVID-19. The CDR3 protein is CASSPPRGEVADTQYF. Written as DNA, the CDR3 is TGCGCCAGCTCCCCGCCCAGGGGAGAGGTAGCAGATACGCAGTATTTT.